Below are 25 T cell receptor beta chains sequenced from a single sample in a study of blood T cell repertoires in COVID-19. Data came from immunoSEQ multiplex PCR; TCRdb stores just in-frame clones and leaves some out. The table records tens of thousands of clones, roughly 80% of them present only once. Sequencing input: peripheral blood. The receptors here all came from a man of 80 years or more with COVID-19, enrolled during active disease.

The V call is TRBV12-3 or TRBV12-4, the J call TRBJ1-2, with 9 bases aligning to TRBD1. The CDR3 length is 13 residues. The junction had 7 bases not matched to a gene; V was cut back by 6 bases and J by 8 bases. The DNA of the CDR3 is TGTGCCAGCAGCGGACAGGGGCCGGGCGGCTACACCTTC. Its protein is CASSGQGPGGYTF.

This rearrangement joins TRBV3-1 (or the pseudogene TRBV3-2) to TRBJ2-5; a possible D gene is TRBD2 (5 bases). V was cut by 0 bases and J by 5 bases, with 16 bases left in between. The CDR3 runs to 16 residues. Germline loops: CDR1 LGHDT, CDR2 YNNKEL (reference sequence). Here the CDR3 DNA reads TGTGCCAGCAGCCAAGAGAGTCAGCGGTGGCGGGAGACCCAGTACTTC. This sequence encodes CASSQESQRWRETQYF.

The V call is TRBV15, the J call TRBJ2-7, with D possibly matching TRBD1 (5 bases). Trimming shortened V by 0 bases and J by 6 bases, and 12 bases separated the two germline ends. The CDR3 is 14 residues long. Germline values: CDR1 LNHNV, CDR2 YYDKDF (reference sequence). The CDR3 nucleotides read TGTGCCACCAGCAGAGAAGGCAGGGTGGGCGAGCAGTACTTC. This codes for CATSREGRVGEQYF.

This clone has more than one count but fewer than ten. V usage is TRBV5-4 and J usage is TRBJ2-7, with 9 bases matching TRBD1. The CDR3 has 14 amino acids. V gave up 4 bases and J gave up 3 bases; unmatched junction bases: 5. The germline gives CDR1 SGHNT, CDR2 YYREEE (reference sequence). The CDR3 sequence is CASSMPGQGYEQYF. In DNA, the CDR3 is TGTGCCAGCAGCATGCCGGGACAGGGCTACGAGCAGTACTTC.

V and J are TRBV7-2 and TRBJ2-7; 10 nucleotides line up with TRBD2. CDR3 length: 16 residues. V shed 5 bases and J 1 base; nucleotides not matched to a gene: 8. The germline V gene has CDR1 SGHTA and CDR2 FQGNSA. CDR3 loop: CASSMSSGGTSYEQYF. CDR3 in DNA: TGTGCCAGCAGCATGTCTAGCGGGGGAACGTCCTACGAGCAGTACTTC. Complete variable domain (other parts from reference TRBV7-2 and TRBJ2-7): GAGVSQSPSNKVTEKGKDVELRCDPISGHTALYWYRQSLGQGLEFLIYFQGNSAPDKSGLPSDRFSAERTGGSVSTLTIQRTQQEDSAVYLCASSMSSGGTSYEQYFGPGTRLTVT.

The rearrangement uses TRBV29-1 and TRBJ1-2, with 8 bases identical to TRBD1. From germline, CDR1 is SQVTM and CDR2 ANQGSEA. J lost 2 bases, V lost 4 bases, and 3 bases had no gene match. This CDR3 comprises 13 residues. For the CDR3, the DNA is TGCAGCGTTGCGGCAGGGGGCAACTATGGCTACACCTTC. The encoded protein is CSVAAGGNYGYTF. The whole variable domain, filled in from reference TRBV29-1 and TRBJ1-2, reads SAVISQKPSRDICQRGTSLTIQCQVDSQVTMMFWYRQQPGQSLTLIATANQGSEATYESGFVIDKFPISRPNLTFSTLTVSNMSPEDSSIYLCSVAAGGNYGYTFGSGTRLTVV.

V usage is TRBV6-1 and J usage is TRBJ1-5; maybe TRBD1 (5 bases). V gave up 3 bases and J gave up 3 bases, with 21 bases separating them. The germline gives CDR1 MNHNS, CDR2 SASEGT. The CDR3 totals 18 residues. The CDR3 nucleotides read TGTGCCAGCAGTGACGGGGGGTTCTGGCTACCCCTCAATCAGCCCCAGCATTTT. It yields the protein CASSDGGFWLPLNQPQHF.

In this sample, this clone turned up once. This chain links TRBV7-2 with TRBJ1-6; TRBD1 might be the D (5 bases). The V and J ends lost 5 bases and 0 bases respectively, with 14 bases between them. The CDR3 loop spans 17 amino acids. Germline values: CDR1 SGHTA, CDR2 FQGNSA. The DNA of the CDR3 is TGTGCCAGCAGCCGCGGGGACTCCAGCTCCTATAATTCACCCCTCCACTTT. Its translation is CASSRGDSSSYNSPLHF.

The chain couples TRBV27 to TRBJ2-7, with 8 bases fitting TRBD2. V shed 4 bases, J shed 3 bases, and the junction held 8 bases outside the gene matches. Per germline, CDR1 MNHEY and CDR2 SMNVEV (reference sequence). The CDR3 has 15 residues. This CDR3 reads CASSSRTSRSYEQYF. CDR3 nucleotides: TGTGCCAGCAGTTCCCGGACTAGCCGTAGCTACGAGCAGTACTTC.

The gene calls are TRBV11-1 and TRBJ1-1, with unresolved D. The CDR3 extends over 13 amino acids. Germline V gene lookup returns CDR1 SGHAT and CDR2 FQDESV (reference sequence). Trimming cost V 1 base and J 0 bases, with 3 bases left between them. The CDR3 spells CASSLGVNTEAFF. Written as DNA, the CDR3 is TGTGCCAGCAGCTTAGGCGTGAACACTGAAGCTTTCTTT.

The rearrangement uses TRBV30 and TRBJ2-2; D may be TRBD1 (5 bases). The CDR3 has 14 residues. Germline CDR1 GTSNPN, CDR2 SVGIG (reference sequence). V dropped 3 bases and J dropped 0 bases, with 8 bases sitting between them. CDR3 amino acids: CAWSDSANTGELFF. The CDR3 DNA is TGTGCCTGGAGCGACAGTGCGAACACCGGGGAGCTGTTTTTT.

V and J are TRBV18 and TRBJ2-3; 12 bases map to TRBD2. The CDR3 consists of 17 residues. The ends lost 3 bases at V and 1 base at J; junction bases unmatched: 5. Germline CDR1 KGHSH, CDR2 LQKENI. The CDR3 DNA sequence: TGTGCCAGCTCACCTCTAGCGGGGGGGCTTGGCACAGATACGCAGTATTTT. It specifies CASSPLAGGLGTDTQYF.

This chain connects TRBV7-2 to TRBJ2-3, with D perhaps matching TRBD2 (6 bases). Germline loops: CDR1 SGHTA, CDR2 FQGNSA. CDR3 size: 16 residues. V lost 3 bases, J lost 0 bases, and 13 bases lay in between. CDR3 DNA: TGTGCCAGCAGCTTTCGCGGGACGCCCAGCACAGATACGCAGTATTTT. Translated, it gives CASSFRGTPSTDTQYF. Supplemented by reference TRBV7-2 and TRBJ2-3, the full variable domain reads GAGVSQSPSNKVTEKGKDVELRCDPISGHTALYWYRQSLGQGLEFLIYFQGNSAPDKSGLPSDRFSAERTGGSVSTLTIQRTQQEDSAVYLCASSFRGTPSTDTQYFGPGTRLTVL.

V and J are TRBV2 and TRBJ1-5, with TRBD1 as a possible D gene (5 bases). Germline V lookup: CDR1 SNHLY, CDR2 FYNNEI. There are 15 residues in the CDR3. V was shortened by 0 bases and J by 4 bases, with 10 bases between the two germline ends. CDR3 DNA: TGTGCCAGCAGTGAAGCGGGGGGAACTAATCAGCCCCAGCATTTT. Protein product: CASSEAGGTNQPQHF. The full variable domain, with the rest looked up from reference TRBV2 and TRBJ1-5, is EPEVTQTPSHQVTQMGQEVILRCVPISNHLYFYWYRQILGQKVEFLVSFYNNEISEKSEIFDDQFSVERPDGSNFTLKIRSTKLEDSAMYFCASSEAGGTNQPQHFGDGTRLSIL.

In this sample, this clone turned up once. The chain uses TRBV28 and TRBJ2-1; 15 bases match TRBD2. The V and J ends lost 10 bases and 10 bases, in that order; junction bases with no gene match: 8. This CDR3 is built from 14 residues. CDR1 is MDHEN and CDR2 is SYDVKM in the germline V gene. CDR3 sequence (DNA): TGTGCCATTGAGGGACTAGCGGGAGGAGGCGAGCAGTTCTTC. Protein: CAIEGLAGGGEQFF.

The chain has TRBV2 and TRBJ2-3, with D maybe TRBD2 (5 bases). V lost 4 bases to trimming and J lost 6 bases, with 8 bases between them. The germline CDR1 and CDR2 sequences are SNHLY and FYNNEI. This CDR3 region has 12 residues. CDR3 in amino acids: CASSVGGDTQYF. In DNA, the CDR3 is TGTGCCAGCAGTGTGGGCGGGGATACGCAGTATTTT.

The rearrangement links TRBV5-4 to TRBJ2-7; no definite D call. The germline V gene has CDR1 SGHNT and CDR2 YYREEE (reference sequence). Deletions cut 0 bases from V and 2 bases from J, with 12 bases between. The CDR3 length is 15 residues. DNA for the CDR3: TGTGCCAGCAGCTTGGGGGCCAGCACAACCTACGAGCAGTACTTC. This codes for CASSLGASTTYEQYF.

The V gene is TRBV19, the J gene TRBJ2-2; 9 bases map to TRBD2. With V trimmed by 5 bases and J by 6 bases, 1 base remained unmatched. CDR1 LNHDA and CDR2 SQIVND come from the germline V gene (reference sequence). CDR3 size: 13 residues. CDR3 DNA: TGTGCCAGTAGTGCTAGCGGGGCCGGGGAGCTGTTTTTT. Its translation: CASSASGAGELFF.

The rearrangement uses TRBV7-3 and TRBJ2-1; perhaps TRBD1 as D (8 bases). CDR1 and CDR2 (germline): SGHTA, FQGTGA. V was clipped by 6 bases and J by 4 bases, with 16 bases between them. The CDR3 covers 15 residues. CDR3 in DNA: TGTGCCAGCAGTTACAGGGGGACTACTTACAATGAGCAGTTCTTC. The encoded protein is CASSYRGTTYNEQFF.

V usage is TRBV30 and J usage is TRBJ1-1; weak D call: TRBD1 (5 bases). V was cut by 3 bases and J by 4 bases, with 12 bases left in between. CDR3 size: 13 residues. Germline V gene lookup returns CDR1 GTSNPN and CDR2 SVGIG (reference sequence). The CDR3 DNA sequence: TGTGCCTGGAGCTACATCGACAGCACTGAAGCTTTCTTT. It encodes CAWSYIDSTEAFF.

This chain connects TRBV10-1 to TRBJ1-1; 7 nucleotides align to TRBD1. Per the germline V gene, CDR1 is WNHNN and CDR2 is SYGVQD (reference sequence). V was clipped by 5 bases and J by 2 bases; unmatched bases: 11. The CDR3 spans 16 residues. CDR3 loop: CASSMDPGTANTEAFF. CDR3 nucleotide sequence: TGCGCCAGCAGTATGGACCCCGGGACAGCAAACACTGAAGCTTTCTTT.

The rearrangement links TRBV19 to TRBJ1-5, with 7 bases identical to TRBD1. V dropped 0 bases and J dropped 7; count of bases not matched to a gene: 3. Germline V gene sequence: CDR1 LNHDA, CDR2 SQIVND (reference sequence). The CDR3 is 14 amino acids. The CDR3 coding sequence is TGTGCCAGTAGTATAGACAGGGGGTTCCAGCCCCAGCATTTT. It yields the protein CASSIDRGFQPQHF.

This clone was counted once. The V call is TRBV7-9, the J call TRBJ1-3; no clear D gene. Germline assignment: CDR1 SEHNR and CDR2 FQNEAQ (reference sequence). The germline V and J ends were trimmed by 0 bases and 0 bases, with 9 bases remaining between them. This CDR3 comprises 16 residues. As DNA, the CDR3 is TGTGCCAGCAGCTTAGCGTCGGGATACTCTGGAAACACCATATATTTT. Translating it yields CASSLASGYSGNTIYF.

This clone counts as medium-sized (0.01 to 0.1%). The rearrangement joins TRBV7-9 to TRBJ2-7; the D is unclear. This CDR3 spans 15 amino acids. CDR1 SEHNR and CDR2 FQNEAQ come from the germline V gene (reference sequence). Trimming cost V 1 base and J 1 base, with 11 bases left between them. The CDR3: CASSLGAGASYEQYF. For the CDR3, the DNA is TGTGCCAGCAGCTTAGGGGCCGGTGCGTCCTACGAGCAGTACTTC.

The V gene is TRBV19, the J gene TRBJ1-3; the D is unclear. The CDR3 has 14 amino acids. Germline CDR1 is LNHDA and CDR2 is SQIVND (reference sequence). V was trimmed by 10 bases and J by 3 bases, leaving 16 bases between them. CDR3 region: CATLSPASGNTIYF. The CDR3 coding sequence is TGTGCCACCCTTAGCCCGGCCAGTGGAAACACCATATATTTT.